One sample yielded the 12 T cell receptor beta chains listed below, sequenced in a study of shared clonotypes between healthy human individuals. Assay: immunoSEQ multiplex PCR; the TCRdb copy retains only in-frame clones and omits some. The data contain a few hundred thousand clones, just over 65% of them seen just once; the ten biggest clones take up around 10%. Sequenced sample: memory CD4+ T cells sorted from blood. As to subset: CD45RA-negative fraction. The receptors stem from a young man in good health.

J is TRBJ2-1 and V is TRBV23-1; no clear D gene. TRBV23-1 is marked as an open reading frame, function uncertain. V was cut by 8 bases and J by 4 bases, with 9 bases left in between. The CDR3 runs 12 residues. The DNA for the CDR3 is TGCGCCAGCCCGCGACTTTACAATGAGCAGTTCTTC. As protein: CASPRLYNEQFF.

V is TRBV2 and J is TRBJ2-3, with 7 bases fitting TRBD1. The CDR3 is 14 residues long. J lost 6 bases, V lost 8 bases, and 11 bases had no gene match. The germline CDR1 and CDR2 sequences are SNHLY and FYNNEI. CDR3: CASEWDRVADTQYF. In DNA form, the CDR3 reads TGTGCCAGCGAATGGGACAGAGTTGCCGATACGCAGTATTTT.

V is TRBV7-6 and J is TRBJ2-1; 8 bases fit TRBD2. The germline CDR1 and CDR2 sequences are SGHVS and FNYEAQ. V lost 0 bases and J lost 7; bases outside the gene matches: 11. The CDR3 consists of 17 residues. Here the CDR3 DNA reads TGTGCCAGCAGCTTAGCTGACTGGCTCTCGGGGGGGAATGAGCAGTTCTTC. Amino acid sequence: CASSLADWLSGGNEQFF. The whole variable domain, remainder taken from reference TRBV7-6 and TRBJ2-1, is GAGVSQSPRYKVTKRGQDVALRCDPISGHVSLYWYRQALGQGPEFLTYFNYEAQQDKSGLPNDRFSAERPEGSISTLTIQRTEQRDSAMYRCASSLADWLSGGNEQFFGPGTRLTVL.

The rearrangement uses TRBV7-2 and TRBJ2-5; 9 bases are a match to TRBD1. V lost 2 bases, J lost 4 bases, and 8 bases stayed unmatched. Germline lookup yields CDR1 SGHTA and CDR2 FQGNSA. The CDR3 covers 16 residues. As DNA, the CDR3 is TGTGCCAGCAGCTTAAATACAGGGGGCGGAGGAGAGACCCAGTACTTC. It translates to CASSLNTGGGGETQYF. Using reference TRBV7-2 and TRBJ2-5 for the parts outside the CDR3, the full variable domain is GAGVSQSPSNKVTEKGKDVELRCDPISGHTALYWYRQSLGQGLEFLIYFQGNSAPDKSGLPSDRFSAERTGGSVSTLTIQRTQQEDSAVYLCASSLNTGGGGETQYFGPGTRLLVL.

This clone was counted at least ten times. The rearrangement joins TRBV5-1 to TRBJ2-7; 8 nucleotides match TRBD1. Germline V lookup: CDR1 SGHRS, CDR2 YFSETQ. V was clipped by 6 bases and J by 3 bases; unmatched bases: 2. The CDR3 sequence is 12 residues long. In nucleotides, the CDR3 is TGCGCCAGCACCGGACAGGGCTACGAGCAGTACTTC. Its translation: CASTGQGYEQYF. The full variable domain, its missing parts supplied by reference TRBV5-1 and TRBJ2-7, is KAGVTQTPRYLIKTRGQQVTLSCSPISGHRSVSWYQQTPGQGLQFLFEYFSETQRNKGNFPGRFSGRQFSNSRSEMNVSTLELGDSALYLCASTGQGYEQYFGPGTRLTVT.

V gene TRBV21-1 combines with J gene TRBJ2-7; TRBD1, as called in the table, went unchecked against the DNA. TRBV21-1 is described as a pseudogene. The CDR3 is made up of 19 amino acids. The CDR3 sequence: CASSLPGQGPKTGSYEQYF. The CDR3 nucleotides are TGTGCCAGCAGCCTACCGGGACAGGGGCCCAAAACTGGTTCCTACGAGCAGTACTTC.

The chain joins TRBV4-1 to TRBJ2-2, with 9 bases identical to TRBD1. The CDR3 contains 17 residues. V was pared by 3 bases and J by 1 base, with 6 bases of the junction left unmatched. Germline V CDR1 and CDR2: MGHRA, YSYEKL. The DNA of the CDR3 is TGCGCCAGCAGCCACCTAGGGACAGGGAAGAACACCGGGGAGCTGTTTTTT. This translates into CASSHLGTGKNTGELFF.

The chain combines TRBV18 with TRBJ1-3; D unresolved. CDR3 size: 13 residues. Trimming pared 4 bases from V and 8 bases from J, leaving 12 bases between. From germline, CDR1 is KGHSH and CDR2 LQKENI. CDR3 in DNA: TGTGCCAGCTCACAAAACAGTCGCGACACCATATATTTT. It specifies CASSQNSRDTIYF.

This chain uses TRBV5-5 with TRBJ2-7, with 12 bases aligning to TRBD2. The germline V gene has CDR1 SGHKS and CDR2 YYEKEE (reference sequence). The CDR3 has 16 amino acids. After removal of 0 bases from V and 5 bases from J, the junction contained 6 bases not matched to a gene. CDR3 region: CASSLALAGGPDEQYF. CDR3 DNA sequence: TGTGCCAGCAGCTTGGCCCTAGCGGGAGGGCCCGACGAGCAGTACTTC.

V is TRBV10-3 and J is TRBJ1-4, with a possible D match to TRBD1 (6 bases). The germline gives CDR1 ENHRY, CDR2 SYGVKD. This CDR3 is 13 amino acids long. The V end was cut by 10 bases, the J end by 5 bases, with 14 bases between. The DNA of the CDR3 is TGTGCCACCAAGGACAGAGGGAATGAAAAACTGTTTTTT. Translated: CATKDRGNEKLFF.

This clone was counted between two and nine times. The CDR3 coding sequence is TGTGCCAGCAGCGTAGAGGCGGAAGGAAGCTCCTACAATGAGCAGTTCTTC. It specifies CASSVEAEGSSYNEQFF. This chain connects TRBV9 to TRBJ2-1; D is undetermined. The CDR3 loop spans 17 amino acids. Germline CDR1 is SGDLS and CDR2 is YYNGEE. Trimming pared 0 bases from V and 0 bases from J, leaving 13 bases between.

CDR3 in amino acids: CASSADPTLTDTQYF. In DNA form, the CDR3 reads TGTGCCAGCAGCGCGGACCCAACCCTTACAGATACGCAGTATTTT. V gene TRBV9 combines with J gene TRBJ2-3; no clear D. Trimming removed 3 bases at V and 3 bases at J, with 14 bases between. The germline gives CDR1 SGDLS, CDR2 YYNGEE. CDR3 length: 15 amino acids. The full variable domain, completed using reference TRBV9 and TRBJ2-3, is DSGVTQTPKHLITATGQRVTLRCSPRSGDLSVYWYQQSLDQGLQFLIQYYNGEERAKGNILERFSAQQFPDLHSELNLSSLELGDSALYFCASSADPTLTDTQYFGPGTRLTVL.